This T cell receptor beta chain was sequenced for a study of T cell responses to AZD1222 COVID-19 vaccine. Study-level findings and limits: Regions 160-218 and 743-854 dominated among vaccine-associated CD4 TCRs spanning spike. The reported proportion of spike-specific TCRs targeting unmutated variant regions was nearly half. Recipients of AZD1222 seropositive at baseline numbered only 5 or 6. Donors were chiefly white British, with a greater number of females, and clonal diversity was perhaps underestimated.

This clone has a single count. Its antigen is currently unknown. Repertoires were generated with immunoSEQ multiplex PCR, while TCRdb's copy carries only in-frame clones and drops some. The table shows some 190,000 clones, with over 90% occurring only once. V shed 5 bases and J shed 4 bases, with 22 bases lying between them. Germline-derived CDR1 and CDR2 are MNHEY and SVGEGT. The CDR3 is 17 amino acids. The rearrangement uses TRBV6-2 or TRBV6-3 and TRBJ2-3, with D possibly being TRBD2 (5 bases). Material: peripheral blood, obtained 28 days after the second AZD1222 dose. The TCR was taken from an adult who received the AZD1222 COVID-19 vaccine. The CDR3 is CASSRGGGAGGADTQYF. CDR3 nucleotides: TGTGCCAGCAGTCGCGGCGGCGGCGCTGGAGGAGCAGATACGCAGTATTTT.